This TCR beta chain came from a study of T cell responses to AZD1222 COVID-19 vaccine. Study-wide points: With dominance at 160-218 and 743-854, vaccine-associated CD4 TCRs spanned spike. It was only 6 or 7 AZD1222 recipients who were seropositive at baseline. When two AZD1222 doses had been given, Spike-specific TCR breadth and depth rose. The donor cohort was predominantly white British with a female majority, and clonal diversity may have been underestimated.

V lost 3 bases to trimming and J lost 4 bases, with 11 bases between them. Germline V gene lookup returns CDR1 KGHDR and CDR2 SFDVKD. The CDR3 runs 15 residues. In this sample, this clone turned up once. Its target is unknown. Clones were sequenced by immunoSEQ multiplex PCR, and TCRdb holds only the in-frame ones, with some missing. The sample has about 70,000 clones, 90% seen once; the top ten hold approximately 3.2%. This chain joins TRBV24-1 and TRBJ1-4; possible D gene TRBD1, 6 bases. The sequencing here drew on peripheral blood, taken 28 days after the second AZD1222 dose. This TCR was sampled from an adult who received the AZD1222 COVID-19 vaccine. The CDR3 loop reads CATSDRQEYNEKLFF. CDR3 nucleotide sequence: TGTGCCACCAGTGATCGACAGGAGTATAATGAAAAACTGTTTTTT.